This T cell receptor (beta chain) was documented in a study of T cell responses to AZD1222 COVID-19 vaccine. The CDR3 is made up of 16 amino acids. V was trimmed by 5 bases and J by 1 base, leaving 17 bases between them. The germline gives CDR1 SEHNR, CDR2 FQNEAQ (reference sequence). Concerning this clone itself: Its antigen is undetermined.

The data were produced by immunoSEQ multiplex PCR, yet TCRdb's version contains in-frame clones alone and is incomplete. Among approximately 170,000 clones listed, over 75% were seen once. Study findings and constraints: Among the donors, most were white British and more were female, and clonal diversity was possibly underestimated. An increase in Spike-specific TCR breadth and depth was observed after two AZD1222 doses. At baseline, seropositivity was found in only six AZD1222 recipients. Spike was spanned by vaccine-associated CD4 TCRs, with dominance at 160-218 and 743-854.

The sequence was collected from an adult in good health. The chain couples TRBV7-9 to TRBJ1-1; the D is unclear. The source material was peripheral blood, sampled on day 0 of AZD1222 vaccination. The CDR3 bases are TGTGCCAGCAGCAGTTTGGTTCTTGTCCAGAACACTGAAGCTTTCTTT. The encoded protein is CASSSLVLVQNTEAFF.